The 17 T cell receptor beta chains below were found in one sample sequenced in a study of shared clonotypes between healthy human individuals. Sequencing used immunoSEQ multiplex PCR; TCRdb keeps in-frame clones, though not all of them. The sample lists millions of clones, 85% to 95% occurring once. The sample comprised naive CD4+ T cells sorted from blood. Subset specified: CD45RA+ positively selected. The receptor source for this set is a man younger than 30 in good health.

The chain combines TRBV28 with TRBJ1-6; a possible D gene is TRBD1 (6 bases). The CDR3 extends over 13 amino acids. The germline CDR1 and CDR2 sequences are MDHEN and SYDVKM. Deletions cut 8 bases from V and 7 bases from J, with 12 bases between. CDR3 residues: CASRPGTNSPLHF. In DNA, the CDR3 is TGTGCCAGCCGGCCGGGGACAAATTCACCCCTCCACTTT.

This chain connects TRBV18 to TRBJ2-2; TRBD1 is a possible D gene (7 bases). This CDR3 comprises 16 residues. From germline, CDR1 is KGHSH and CDR2 LQKENI. V was shortened by 3 bases and J by 6 bases, with 17 bases between the two germline ends. CDR3 protein: CASSPPTGRIAGELFF. The CDR3 region has the DNA TGTGCCAGCTCACCCCCGACAGGGAGGATAGCCGGGGAGCTGTTTTTT.

This CDR3 reads CASRKHRGLSYNEQFF. CDR3 in DNA: TGTGCCAGCAGGAAGCACAGGGGGCTATCCTACAATGAGCAGTTCTTC. The chain employs TRBV5-6 and TRBJ2-1; the match to TRBD1 covers 9 bases. Germline CDR1 and CDR2: SGHDT and YYEEEE. This CDR3 comprises 16 residues. The J segment lost 1 base and the V segment lost 5 bases, leaving 7 bases of the junction unmatched.

The chain is built from TRBV21-1 and TRBJ1-3. TRBV21-1 is shown as a pseudogene. CDR3 length equals 15 residues. CDR3 region: CASAKEGARGNTIYF. CDR3 sequence (DNA): TGTGCCAGCGCAAAAGAGGGCGCGAGGGGAAACACCATATATTTT.

The chain links TRBV14 to TRBJ2-1; 9 bases map to TRBD1. The CDR3 runs 16 residues. V gave up 4 bases and J gave up 5 bases; unmatched junction bases: 9. In germline, CDR1 is SGHDN, CDR2 FVKESK. The CDR3 nucleotides read TGTGCCAGCAGCCGAGGGATCCGGGACAGGGACAATGAGCAGTTCTTC. Residues: CASSRGIRDRDNEQFF. The complete variable domain, with remaining parts taken from reference TRBV14 and TRBJ2-1, reads EAGVTQFPSHSVIEKGQTVTLRCDPISGHDNLYWYRRVMGKEIKFLLHFVKESKQDESGMPNNRFLAERTGGTYSTLKVQPAELEDSGVYFCASSRGIRDRDNEQFFGPGTRLTVL.

The V call is TRBV5-5, the J call TRBJ2-1; 9 bases align to TRBD2. The CDR3 sequence is 15 residues long. CDR1 SGHKS and CDR2 YYEKEE come from the germline V gene (reference sequence). V was clipped by 4 bases and J by 7 bases; unmatched bases: 9. The CDR3, as DNA: TGTGCCAGCAGCGGGATAGCGGGGGCACGGAATGAGCAGTTCTTC. As protein: CASSGIAGARNEQFF.

The V and J genes are TRBV7-2 and TRBJ2-1; perhaps TRBD2 as D (6 bases). CDR3 length equals 16 residues. Germline V gives CDR1 SGHTA, CDR2 FQGNSA. Trimming took off 1 base at V and 2 bases at J, with 12 bases between the two ends. CDR3 bases: TGTGCCAGCAGCTTAGGGGGCGGGACGGCCTACAATGAGCAGTTCTTC. Translating it yields CASSLGGGTAYNEQFF.

This clone has only one observation. The same CDR3 can be traced to other DNA sequences in this sample. The chain is built from TRBV29-1 and TRBJ1-2, with 8 bases matching TRBD1. CDR1 and CDR2 from the germline V gene are SQVTM and ANQGSEA. V dropped 7 bases and J dropped 4; count of bases not matched to a gene: 2. CDR3 length: 11 amino acids. The CDR3 here is CSATGGYGYTF. The CDR3 DNA follows: TGCAGCGCAACAGGGGGCTATGGCTACACCTTC. The whole variable domain, filled in from reference TRBV29-1 and TRBJ1-2, reads SAVISQKPSRDICQRGTSLTIQCQVDSQVTMMFWYRQQPGQSLTLIATANQGSEATYESGFVIDKFPISRPNLTFSTLTVSNMSPEDSSIYLCSATGGYGYTFGSGTRLTVV.

V gene TRBV19 combines with J gene TRBJ2-5, with a possible D match to TRBD2 (7 bases). The CDR3 covers 14 residues. Germline CDR1 is LNHDA and CDR2 is SQIVND (reference sequence). V lost 3 bases, J lost 4 bases, and 12 bases lay in between. The CDR3 bases are TGTGCCAGTAGTATGTCGGGGGGCCTAGAGACCCAGTACTTC. Translating it yields CASSMSGGLETQYF.

The V call is TRBV2, the J call TRBJ2-7, with 9 positions matching TRBD1. The CDR3 covers 14 residues. Germline V gene sequence: CDR1 SNHLY, CDR2 FYNNEI. Losses at the gene ends were 8 bases for V and 4 bases for J; bases not matched to a gene: 9. The CDR3 DNA is TGTGCCAGCTGCCGGGACAGGGCAAGGTACGAGCAGTACTTC. Protein: CASCRDRARYEQYF.

V usage is TRBV6-1 and J usage is TRBJ2-7, with 8 bases identical to TRBD1. V dropped 2 bases and J dropped 2; count of bases not matched to a gene: 5. Germline CDR1 MNHNS, CDR2 SASEGT. The CDR3 loop spans 15 amino acids. CDR3 sequence: CASSERRTGPYEQYF. In DNA form, the CDR3 reads TGTGCCAGCAGTGAAAGAAGGACAGGGCCCTACGAGCAGTACTTC.

This chain joins TRBV2 and TRBJ2-5; TRBD2 agrees at 8 bases. CDR3 length: 14 amino acids. CDR1 SNHLY and CDR2 FYNNEI come from the germline V gene. Trimming removed 5 bases from V and 2 bases from J; junction bases left unmatched: 4. CDR3 loop: CASSRLALQETQYF. The DNA for the CDR3 is TGTGCCAGCAGTAGACTAGCGCTTCAAGAGACCCAGTACTTC.

This clone was detected only once. The chain is built from TRBV10-3 and TRBJ2-7; D is unclear. Germline V CDR1 and CDR2: ENHRY, SYGVKD. The CDR3 contains 14 residues. V gave up 0 bases and J gave up 3 bases, with 9 bases separating them. DNA of the CDR3: TGTGCCATCAGTGAGTCGTCTGGCCTCTACGAGCAGTACTTC. Its translation: CAISESSGLYEQYF.

The genes are TRBV9 and TRBJ1-1; unclear D gene. The CDR3 is made up of 13 amino acids. CDR1 and CDR2 from the germline V gene are SGDLS and YYNGEE. V shed 0 bases and J shed 3 bases, with 6 bases lying between them. This CDR3 reads CASSVESYTEAFF. In DNA, the CDR3 is TGTGCCAGCAGCGTAGAGTCCTACACTGAAGCTTTCTTT.

The V gene is TRBV5-1, the J gene TRBJ2-5; the D is unclear. The V gene lost 5 bases and the J gene lost 2 bases, with 16 bases spanning the gap. The germline V gene encodes CDR1 SGHRS and CDR2 YFSETQ. This CDR3 has 15 amino acids. The CDR3 loop is CASRAFVGLQETQYF. The CDR3 region has the DNA TGCGCCAGCAGGGCTTTCGTCGGCCTACAAGAGACCCAGTACTTC.

In regard to this clone: A much bigger clone sits one base away, suggesting this may be a read error. The identical CDR3 is also encoded by other nucleotide sequences in the sample. This chain joins TRBV18 and TRBJ2-3; D remains unclear. Trimming took off 0 bases at V and 2 bases at J, with 3 bases between the two ends. Germline-derived CDR1 and CDR2 are KGHSH and LQKENI. The CDR3 totals 13 residues. CDR3 DNA sequence: TGTGCCAGCTCACCACCTACCACAGATACGCAGTATTTT. Translated, it gives CASSPPTTDTQYF.

The rearrangement joins TRBV2 to TRBJ2-3; D not certain. From germline, CDR1 is SNHLY and CDR2 FYNNEI. V was cut by 8 bases and J by 3 bases, with 3 bases left in between. This CDR3 has 10 amino acids. CDR3 coding DNA: TGTGCCAGCGGGACAGATACGCAGTATTTT. This encodes CASGTDTQYF.